These 7 T cell receptor beta chains came from one sample sequenced in a study of control samples from healthy donors and cancer patients. Here immunoSEQ multiplex PCR was the method, and the copy in TCRdb shows in-frame clones only, minus some. Among some 140,000 clones listed, 75% to 90% were seen once. Material: blood. Every receptor here comes from a young woman in good health.

The rearrangement links TRBV18 to TRBJ1-2, with TRBD1 matching 9 bases. The length of the CDR3 is 16 residues. Trimming took 2 bases from V and 4 from J; bases not matched to a gene: 8. Germline assignment: CDR1 KGHSH and CDR2 LQKENI. The CDR3 here is CASSPSGQGFSYGYTF. CDR3 DNA: TGTGCCAGCTCACCAAGCGGACAGGGGTTCTCCTATGGCTACACCTTC.

CDR3 region: CASSVEQDSYNEQFF. The CDR3 bases are TGTGCCAGCAGTGTGGAACAGGACTCCTACAATGAGCAGTTCTTC. The J gene is TRBJ2-1, the V gene TRBV2, with a possible D match to TRBD1 (5 bases). V lost 4 bases and J lost 0, with 10 bases in between. Per the germline V gene, CDR1 is SNHLY and CDR2 is FYNNEI. CDR3 length: 15 residues.

The table lists this clone with a count of one. The chain couples TRBV19 to TRBJ1-1; D is uncertain. V lost 3 bases and J 2 bases, leaving 4 bases between the germline ends. Germline V gene data show CDR1 as LNHDA and CDR2 as SQIVND (reference sequence). The CDR3 has 12 amino acids. For the CDR3, the DNA is TGTGCCAGTAGTATGCTTAACACTGAAGCTTTCTTT. Translated, it gives CASSMLNTEAFF.

The chain joins TRBV5-5 to TRBJ1-1, with a tentative D call TRBD1 (5 bases). The CDR3 is made up of 15 amino acids. Germline CDR1 reads SGHKS; CDR2 reads YYEKEE (reference sequence). Trimming removed 4 bases at V and 4 bases at J, with 17 bases between. As DNA, the CDR3 is TGTGCCAGCAGCGCGGGACTTTCCCAGGGCACTGAAGCTTTCTTT. It specifies CASSAGLSQGTEAFF. The whole variable domain, filled in from reference TRBV5-5 and TRBJ1-1, reads DAGVTQSPTHLIKTRGQQVTLRCSPISGHKSVSWYQQVLGQGPQFIFQYYEKEERGRGNFPDRFSARQFPNYSSELNVNALLLGDSALYLCASSAGLSQGTEAFFGQGTRLTVV.

This rearrangement joins TRBV7-7 to TRBJ2-3; no reliable D call. CDR1 and CDR2 from the germline V gene are SSHAT and FNYEAQ (reference sequence). V was cut by 0 bases and J by 0 bases, with 7 bases left in between. The CDR3 consists of 15 residues. This chain's CDR3 is CASSLAPTSTDTQYF. The CDR3 nucleotides are TGTGCCAGCAGCTTAGCTCCTACTAGCACAGATACGCAGTATTTT.

This rearrangement joins TRBV3-1 (or the pseudogene TRBV3-2) to TRBJ2-5, with TRBD1 matching 9 bases. Germline trimming cut 2 bases from V and 6 bases from J; bases unmatched to any gene: 10. CDR1 is LGHDT, CDR2 YNNKEL, per germline (reference sequence). CDR3 length: 16 residues. In DNA, the CDR3 is TGTGCCAGCAGCCAATATCCGGGACAGGGTCCACAGACCCAGTACTTC. Its translation is CASSQYPGQGPQTQYF.

V and J are TRBV7-2 and TRBJ2-7; D unresolved. CDR1 and CDR2 (germline): SGHTA, FQGNSA. V lost 4 bases and J lost 7, with 8 bases in between. The CDR3 has 11 residues. This CDR3 is CASSSHEEQYF. The CDR3 DNA reads TGTGCCAGCAGCTCGCACGAGGAGCAGTACTTC.